This TCR beta chain was recorded in a study of early T cells in non-severe SARS-CoV-2 infection. This clonotype was detected many times. The CDR3 has 16 amino acids. Germline CDR1 and CDR2: SNHLY and FYNNEI. Trimming left V 6 bases short and J 3 bases short, with 18 bases between. TCRdb itself ran the 5' RACE reads through MiXCR, one entry per CDR3 protein. The sample consists of over 50,000 distinct CDR3 sequences, roughly 8.2% of them appearing once. Sequencing input: whole blood. The source is an adult who was a healthcare worker with PCR-confirmed SARS-CoV-2 infection or an uninfected control (not recorded which). This sequence joins TRBV2 and TRBJ2-1; D unresolved. The CDR3 loop reads CASRDGNLLSYNEQFF. CDR3 sequence (DNA): TGTGCCAGCAGGGACGGAAACCTTCTAAGCTACAATGAGCAGTTCTTC.